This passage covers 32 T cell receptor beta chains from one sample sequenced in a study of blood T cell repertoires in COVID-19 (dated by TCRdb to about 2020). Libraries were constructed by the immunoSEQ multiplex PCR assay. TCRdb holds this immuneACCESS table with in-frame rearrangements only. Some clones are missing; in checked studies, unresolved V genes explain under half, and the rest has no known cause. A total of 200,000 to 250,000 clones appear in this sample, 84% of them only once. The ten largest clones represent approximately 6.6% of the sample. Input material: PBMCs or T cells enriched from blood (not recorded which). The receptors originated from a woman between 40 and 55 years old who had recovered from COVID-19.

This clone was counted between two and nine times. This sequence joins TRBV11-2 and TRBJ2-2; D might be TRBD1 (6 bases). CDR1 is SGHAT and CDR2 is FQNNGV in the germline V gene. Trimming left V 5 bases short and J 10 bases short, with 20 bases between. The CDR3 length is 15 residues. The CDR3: CASSALGGDKEELFF. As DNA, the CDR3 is TGTGCCAGCAGCGCCCTAGGGGGTGATAAGGAGGAGCTGTTTTTT.

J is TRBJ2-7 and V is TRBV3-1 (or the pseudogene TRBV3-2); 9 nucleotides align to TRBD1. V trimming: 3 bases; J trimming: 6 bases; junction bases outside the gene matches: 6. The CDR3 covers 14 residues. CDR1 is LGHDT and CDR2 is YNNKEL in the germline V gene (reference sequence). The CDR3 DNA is TGTGCCAGCAGCCACCGGGACAGGGCGGCCGAGCAGTACTTC. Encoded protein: CASSHRDRAAEQYF.

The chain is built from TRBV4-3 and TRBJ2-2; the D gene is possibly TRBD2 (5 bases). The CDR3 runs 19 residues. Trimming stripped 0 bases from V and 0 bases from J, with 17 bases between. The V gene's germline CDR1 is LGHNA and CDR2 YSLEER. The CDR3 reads CASSQDLGSGRANTGELFF. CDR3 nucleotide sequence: TGCGCCAGCAGCCAAGATCTAGGCAGCGGACGCGCGAACACCGGGGAGCTGTTTTTT.

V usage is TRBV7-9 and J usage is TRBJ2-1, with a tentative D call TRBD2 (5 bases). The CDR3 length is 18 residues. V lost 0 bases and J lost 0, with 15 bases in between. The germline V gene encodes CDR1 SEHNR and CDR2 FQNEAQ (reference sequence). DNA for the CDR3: TGTGCCAGCAGCTTAGCGCTCGGAGGCACGGGCTCCTACAATGAGCAGTTCTTC. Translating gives CASSLALGGTGSYNEQFF.

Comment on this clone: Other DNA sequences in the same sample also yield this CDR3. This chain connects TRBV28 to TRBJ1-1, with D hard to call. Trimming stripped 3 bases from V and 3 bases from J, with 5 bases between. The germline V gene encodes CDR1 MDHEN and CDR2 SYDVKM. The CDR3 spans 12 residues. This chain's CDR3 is CASSLIDTEAFF. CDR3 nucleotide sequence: TGTGCCAGCAGTTTGATAGACACTGAAGCTTTCTTT.

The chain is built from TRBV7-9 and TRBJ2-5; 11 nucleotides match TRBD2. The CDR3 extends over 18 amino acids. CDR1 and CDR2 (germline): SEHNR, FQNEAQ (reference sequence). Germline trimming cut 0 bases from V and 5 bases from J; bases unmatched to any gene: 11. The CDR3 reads CASSLAWNSGRAGETQYF. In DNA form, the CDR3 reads TGTGCCAGCAGCTTAGCTTGGAATAGCGGGAGGGCCGGGGAGACCCAGTACTTC.

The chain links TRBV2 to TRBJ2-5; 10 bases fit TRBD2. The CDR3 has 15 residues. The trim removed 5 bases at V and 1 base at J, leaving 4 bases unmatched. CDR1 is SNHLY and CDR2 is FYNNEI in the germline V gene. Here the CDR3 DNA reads TGTGCCAGCAGTCCTCGGACTAGCGGCCAAGAGACCCAGTACTTC. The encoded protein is CASSPRTSGQETQYF.

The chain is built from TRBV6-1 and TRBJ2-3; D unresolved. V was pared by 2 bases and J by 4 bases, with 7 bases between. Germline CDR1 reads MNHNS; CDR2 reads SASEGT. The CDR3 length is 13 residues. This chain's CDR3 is CASSEQSPDTQYF. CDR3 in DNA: TGTGCCAGCAGTGAACAAAGCCCAGATACGCAGTATTTT.

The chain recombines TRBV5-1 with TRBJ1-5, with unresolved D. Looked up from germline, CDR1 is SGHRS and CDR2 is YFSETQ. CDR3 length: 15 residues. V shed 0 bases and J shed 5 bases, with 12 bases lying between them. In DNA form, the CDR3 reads TGCGCCAGCAGCTTGGGGGCGACGGAGGATCAGCCCCAGCATTTT. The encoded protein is CASSLGATEDQPQHF.

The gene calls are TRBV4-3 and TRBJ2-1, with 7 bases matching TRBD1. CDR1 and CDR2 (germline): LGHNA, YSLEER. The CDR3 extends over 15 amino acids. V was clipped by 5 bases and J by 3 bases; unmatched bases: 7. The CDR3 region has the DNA TGCGCCAGCAGCGACGGGACAGCCGACTACAATGAGCAGTTCTTC. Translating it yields CASSDGTADYNEQFF.

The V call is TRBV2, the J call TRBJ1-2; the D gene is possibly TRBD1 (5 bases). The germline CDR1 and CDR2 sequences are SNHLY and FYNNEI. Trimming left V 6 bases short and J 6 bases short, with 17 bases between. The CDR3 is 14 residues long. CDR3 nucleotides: TGTGCCAGCAGCGTCCAGTGGGGCCCTGATGGCTACACCTTC. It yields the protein CASSVQWGPDGYTF.

For the CDR3, the DNA is TGCGCCAGCAGCTTGGCCCGGGGGGCTGAGAATGAGCAGTTCTTC. Its protein is CASSLARGAENEQFF. The chain links TRBV5-1 to TRBJ2-1; maybe TRBD2 (7 bases). The CDR3 runs to 15 residues. V lost 0 bases and J lost 7, with 14 bases in between. CDR1 is SGHRS, CDR2 YFSETQ, per germline.

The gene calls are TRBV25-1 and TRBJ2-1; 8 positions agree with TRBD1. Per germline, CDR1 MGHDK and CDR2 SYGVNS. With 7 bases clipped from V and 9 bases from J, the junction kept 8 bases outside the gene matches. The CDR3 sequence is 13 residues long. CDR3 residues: CASNQGAIGEQFF. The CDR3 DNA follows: TGTGCCAGCAATCAGGGGGCTATAGGTGAGCAGTTCTTC.

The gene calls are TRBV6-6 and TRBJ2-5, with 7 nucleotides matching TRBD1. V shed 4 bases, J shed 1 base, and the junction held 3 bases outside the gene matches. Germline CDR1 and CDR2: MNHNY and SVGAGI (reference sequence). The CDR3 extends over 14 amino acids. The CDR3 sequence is CASSSWDSQETQYF. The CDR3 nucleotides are TGTGCCAGCAGTTCTTGGGACAGCCAAGAGACCCAGTACTTC.

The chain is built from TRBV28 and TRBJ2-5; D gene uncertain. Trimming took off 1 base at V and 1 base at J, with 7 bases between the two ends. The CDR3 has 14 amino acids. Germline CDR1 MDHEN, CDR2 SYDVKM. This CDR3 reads CASSLSVAQETQYF. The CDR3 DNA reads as TGTGCCAGCAGTTTATCAGTAGCCCAAGAGACCCAGTACTTC. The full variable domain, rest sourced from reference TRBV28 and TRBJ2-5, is DVKVTQSSRYLVKRTGEKVFLECVQDMDHENMFWYRQDPGLGLRLIYFSYDVKMKEKGDIPEGYSVSREKKERFSLILESASTNQTSMYLCASSLSVAQETQYFGPGTRLLVL.

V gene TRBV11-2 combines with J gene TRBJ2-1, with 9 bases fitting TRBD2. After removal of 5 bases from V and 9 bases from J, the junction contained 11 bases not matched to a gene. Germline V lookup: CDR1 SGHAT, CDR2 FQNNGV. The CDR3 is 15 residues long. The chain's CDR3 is CASSPRAGGLGEQFF. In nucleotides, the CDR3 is TGTGCCAGCAGCCCCCGTGCGGGAGGGCTTGGTGAGCAGTTCTTC.

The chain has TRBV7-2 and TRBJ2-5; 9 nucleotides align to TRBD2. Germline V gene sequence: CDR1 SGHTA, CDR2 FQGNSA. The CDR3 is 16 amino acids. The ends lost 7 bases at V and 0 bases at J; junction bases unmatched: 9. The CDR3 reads CASTRGGALHQETQYF. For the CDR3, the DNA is TGTGCCAGCACGCGGGGGGGGGCGCTACACCAAGAGACCCAGTACTTC.

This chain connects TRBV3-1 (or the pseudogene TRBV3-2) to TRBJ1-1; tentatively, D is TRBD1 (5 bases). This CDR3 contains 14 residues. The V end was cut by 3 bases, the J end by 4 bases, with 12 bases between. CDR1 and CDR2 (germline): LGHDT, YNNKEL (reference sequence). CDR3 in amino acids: CASSHSGFSTEAFF. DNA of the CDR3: TGTGCCAGCAGCCATTCAGGGTTCAGCACTGAAGCTTTCTTT.

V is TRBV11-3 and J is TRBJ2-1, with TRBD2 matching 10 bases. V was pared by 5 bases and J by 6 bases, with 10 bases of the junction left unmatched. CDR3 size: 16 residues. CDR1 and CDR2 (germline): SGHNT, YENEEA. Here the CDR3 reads CASSLFLAGGLNEQFF. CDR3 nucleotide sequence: TGTGCCAGCAGCCTTTTCTTAGCGGGAGGTCTCAATGAGCAGTTCTTC.

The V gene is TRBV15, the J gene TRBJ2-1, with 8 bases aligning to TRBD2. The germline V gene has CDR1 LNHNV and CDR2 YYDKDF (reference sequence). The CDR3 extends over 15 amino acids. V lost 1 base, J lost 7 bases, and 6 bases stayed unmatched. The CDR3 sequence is CATSRGGGRTNEQFF. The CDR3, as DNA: TGTGCCACCAGCAGAGGGGGCGGGAGGACGAATGAGCAGTTCTTC.

In nucleotides, the CDR3 is TGCGCCACCGAACCCGGGACAGGGACCATGAACACTGAAGCTTTCTTT. Protein: CATEPGTGTMNTEAFF. J is TRBJ1-1 and V is TRBV5-1; 9 nucleotides agree with TRBD1. Per the germline V gene, CDR1 is SGHRS and CDR2 is YFSETQ. V shed 9 bases and J 0 bases; nucleotides not matched to a gene: 12. This CDR3 comprises 16 residues. The complete variable domain, with remaining parts taken from reference TRBV5-1 and TRBJ1-1, reads KAGVTQTPRYLIKTRGQQVTLSCSPISGHRSVSWYQQTPGQGLQFLFEYFSETQRNKGNFPGRFSGRQFSNSRSEMNVSTLELGDSALYLCATEPGTGTMNTEAFFGQGTRLTVV.

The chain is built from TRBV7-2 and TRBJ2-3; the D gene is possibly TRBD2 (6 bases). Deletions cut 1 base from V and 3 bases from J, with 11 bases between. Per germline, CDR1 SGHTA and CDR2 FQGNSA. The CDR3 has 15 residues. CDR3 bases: TGTGCCAGCAGCTTAGTGGAACTAGCAACAGATACGCAGTATTTT. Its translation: CASSLVELATDTQYF. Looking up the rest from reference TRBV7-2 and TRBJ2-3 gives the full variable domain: GAGVSQSPSNKVTEKGKDVELRCDPISGHTALYWYRQSLGQGLEFLIYFQGNSAPDKSGLPSDRFSAERTGGSVSTLTIQRTQQEDSAVYLCASSLVELATDTQYFGPGTRLTVL.

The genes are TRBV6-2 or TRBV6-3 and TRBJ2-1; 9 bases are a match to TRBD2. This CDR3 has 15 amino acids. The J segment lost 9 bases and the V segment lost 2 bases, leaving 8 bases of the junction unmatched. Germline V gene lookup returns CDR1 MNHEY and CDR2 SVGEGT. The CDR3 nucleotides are TGTGCCAGCAGTTACCCCGGCGGGAGGGCCTTTGAGCAGTTCTTC. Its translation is CASSYPGGRAFEQFF.

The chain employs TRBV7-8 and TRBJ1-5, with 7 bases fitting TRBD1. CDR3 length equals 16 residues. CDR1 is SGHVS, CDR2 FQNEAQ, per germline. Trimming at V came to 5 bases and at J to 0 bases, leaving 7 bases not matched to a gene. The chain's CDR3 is CASSLGTANSNQPQHF. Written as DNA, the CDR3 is TGTGCCAGCAGCCTCGGGACAGCTAATAGCAATCAGCCCCAGCATTTT. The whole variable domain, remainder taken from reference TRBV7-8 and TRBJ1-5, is GAGVSQSPRYKVAKRGQDVALRCDPISGHVSLFWYQQALGQGPEFLTYFQNEAQLDKSGLPSDRFFAERPEGSVSTLKIQRTQQEDSAVYLCASSLGTANSNQPQHFGDGTRLSIL.

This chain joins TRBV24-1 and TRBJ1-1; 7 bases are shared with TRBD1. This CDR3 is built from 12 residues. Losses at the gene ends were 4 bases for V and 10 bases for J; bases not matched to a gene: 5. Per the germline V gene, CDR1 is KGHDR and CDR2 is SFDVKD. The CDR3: CATSDRTGTAFF. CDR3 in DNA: TGTGCCACCAGTGACAGGACAGGAACAGCTTTCTTT.

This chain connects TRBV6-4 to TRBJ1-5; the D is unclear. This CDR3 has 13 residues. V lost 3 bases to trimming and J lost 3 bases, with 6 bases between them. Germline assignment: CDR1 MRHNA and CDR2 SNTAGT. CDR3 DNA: TGTGCCAGCAGTGAACAGATCAATCAGCCCCAGCATTTT. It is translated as CASSEQINQPQHF.

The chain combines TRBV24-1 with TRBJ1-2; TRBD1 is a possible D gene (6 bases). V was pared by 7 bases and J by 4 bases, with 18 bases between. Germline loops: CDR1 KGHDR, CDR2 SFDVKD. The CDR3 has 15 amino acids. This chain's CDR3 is CATRGASLSFYGYTF. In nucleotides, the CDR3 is TGTGCCACCAGGGGGGCCTCCTTATCATTCTATGGCTACACCTTC.

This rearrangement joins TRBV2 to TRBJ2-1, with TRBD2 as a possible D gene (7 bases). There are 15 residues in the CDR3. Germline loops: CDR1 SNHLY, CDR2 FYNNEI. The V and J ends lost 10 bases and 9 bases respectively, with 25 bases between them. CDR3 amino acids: CAIPQGREFSREQFF. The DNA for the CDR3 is TGTGCCATCCCCCAGGGGCGGGAGTTCTCCCGTGAGCAGTTCTTC.

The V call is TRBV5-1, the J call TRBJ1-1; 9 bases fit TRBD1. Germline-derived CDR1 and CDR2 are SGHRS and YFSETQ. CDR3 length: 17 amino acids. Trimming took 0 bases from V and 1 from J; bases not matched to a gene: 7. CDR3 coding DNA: TGCGCCAGCAGCTTGGTTTACAGGGGGCGGGCGAACACTGAAGCTTTCTTT. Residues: CASSLVYRGRANTEAFF.

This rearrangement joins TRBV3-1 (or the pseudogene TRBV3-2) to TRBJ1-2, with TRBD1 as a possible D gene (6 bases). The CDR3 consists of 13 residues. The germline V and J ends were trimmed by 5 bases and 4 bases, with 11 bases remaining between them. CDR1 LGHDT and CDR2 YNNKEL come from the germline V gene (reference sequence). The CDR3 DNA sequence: TGTGCCAGCAGCTTACAGGGTGCCTATGGCTACACCTTC. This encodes CASSLQGAYGYTF.

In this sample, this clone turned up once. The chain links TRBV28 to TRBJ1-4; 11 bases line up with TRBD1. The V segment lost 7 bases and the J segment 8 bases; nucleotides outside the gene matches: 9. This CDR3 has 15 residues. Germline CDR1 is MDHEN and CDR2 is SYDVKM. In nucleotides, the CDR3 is TGTGCCAGCAAGGGAGGACAGGGGGCTAGGGAAAAACTGTTTTTT. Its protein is CASKGGQGAREKLFF.

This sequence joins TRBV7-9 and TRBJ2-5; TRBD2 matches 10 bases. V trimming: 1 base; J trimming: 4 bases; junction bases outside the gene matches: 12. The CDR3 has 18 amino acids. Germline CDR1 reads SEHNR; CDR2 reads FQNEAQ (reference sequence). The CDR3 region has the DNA TGTGCCAGCAGCTTAGGGGCTAGCGGGAGTCAGTGGCGAGAGACCCAGTACTTC. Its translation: CASSLGASGSQWRETQYF.